This paragraph reports one T cell receptor beta chain. The sample is drawn from a study of blood T cell repertoires in COVID-19. Study background: The United States, Italy and Spain supplied acute and convalescent COVID-19 samples. In each case, the material was cDNA or gDNA derived from T cells, B-cell-depleted T cells, or PBMCs.

Germline-derived CDR1 and CDR2 are LNHDA and SQIVND (reference sequence). CDR3 length: 15 residues. V trimming: 6 bases; J trimming: 0 bases; junction bases outside the gene matches: 6. Authors' methods: Using reference gene primer amplification, nucleated cell counts were estimated. Sequencing was performed with immunoSEQ multiplex PCR; in TCRdb, only in-frame clones are kept and a portion is missing. The V and J calls and the clone size are those of that table, but D and trimming were determined from the DNA. The sample contains 100,000 to 150,000 clones, around 89% of which appear only once. The rearrangement joins TRBV19 to TRBJ1-1; 8 nucleotides agree with TRBD1. This TCR was recovered from a man between 65 and 85 years old with active COVID-19. Material: peripheral blood. CDR3 coding DNA: TGTGCCAGTAGATCCGGGACAGGTCTGAACACTGAAGCTTTCTTT. Its translation: CASRSGTGLNTEAFF.